These 12 T cell receptor beta chains originate from one sample sequenced in a study of Graves' ophthalmopathy and Graves' hyperthyroidism listed by TCRdb under 2018. For sequencing, an Illumina HiSeq 2000 was employed. For repertoire sequencing, TCR beta CDR3 regions were amplified from RNA transcripts. A first-round RT-PCR used HTBI primers with the Qiagen OneStep RT-PCR kit, followed by a second-round multiplex PCR, size selection and purification. TCRdb took the public reads, trimmed them with fastp at Q25, ran MiXCR for clone calling and kept in-frame beta chains. CDR3 protein sequences are deduplicated, and each keeps its most common genes and DNA. This sample holds 57,000 or so distinct CDR3 sequences; approximately 45% were observed only once. The top ten constitute roughly 5% of the sample. Sequencing was performed on peripheral blood. Source of these receptors: an adult woman with Graves' ophthalmopathy.

This clonotype was seen many times. This rearrangement joins TRBV5-1 to TRBJ1-1, with a weak D call TRBD1 (6 bases). The CDR3 has 16 residues. With 0 bases removed from V and 1 base from J, the gap between germline ends came to 13 bases. CDR1 and CDR2 (germline): SGHRS, YFSETQ. The CDR3 nucleotides read TGCGCCAGCAGCTTGGTCCCGGGACACCAGAACACTGAAGCTTTCTTT. This gives the protein CASSLVPGHQNTEAFF. The whole variable domain, remainder taken from reference TRBV5-1 and TRBJ1-1, is KAGVTQTPRYLIKTRGQQVTLSCSPISGHRSVSWYQQTPGQGLQFLFEYFSETQRNKGNFPGRFSGRQFSNSRSEMNVSTLELGDSALYLCASSLVPGHQNTEAFFGQGTRLTVV.

Ten or more counts support this clonotype. The chain employs TRBV4-2 and TRBJ2-6, with 8 positions matching TRBD1. Germline lookup yields CDR1 LGHNA and CDR2 YNFKEQ. CDR3 length equals 17 residues. V shed 0 bases and J 2 bases; nucleotides not matched to a gene: 3. The CDR3: CASSQDSDRAGANVLTF. The CDR3 nucleotides are TGTGCCAGCAGCCAAGACTCGGACAGGGCTGGGGCCAACGTCCTGACTTTC.

There are a few counts of this clonotype. V gene TRBV27 combines with J gene TRBJ2-4; possibly TRBD1 or TRBD2 for D (5 bases each). Germline V lookup: CDR1 MNHEY, CDR2 SMNVEV (reference sequence). The CDR3 totals 13 residues. The V end was cut by 10 bases, the J end by 7 bases, with 17 bases between. CDR3 in DNA: TGTGCCACTCAGCGTCAAGGGGAGAACATTCAGTACTTC. It specifies CATQRQGENIQYF.

J is TRBJ2-7 and V is TRBV15; TRBD1 aligns across 10 bases. The V gene's germline CDR1 is LNHNV and CDR2 YYDKDF (reference sequence). The CDR3 is 22 amino acids. With V trimmed by 1 base and J by 2 bases, 23 bases remained unmatched. CDR3 loop: CATSRVGGLTLWGQGPPYEQYF. CDR3 DNA sequence: TGTGCCACCAGCAGAGTCGGCGGATTAACATTGTGGGGACAGGGGCCGCCCTACGAGCAGTACTTC.

The rearrangement links TRBV7-9 to TRBJ2-5; 13 bases agree with TRBD2. Germline V gene lookup returns CDR1 SEHNR and CDR2 FQNEAQ (reference sequence). The V segment lost 4 bases and the J segment 7 bases; nucleotides outside the gene matches: 9. The CDR3 is 16 residues long. The CDR3 DNA sequence: TGTGCCAGCAGCTCGGGACTAGCGGGGCCGCGTGGGACCCAGTACTTC. As protein: CASSSGLAGPRGTQYF.

The V and J genes are TRBV12-3 or TRBV12-4 and TRBJ2-5; D possibly corresponds to TRBD2 (5 bases). V dropped 8 bases and J dropped 3 bases, with 22 bases sitting between them. The CDR3 contains 16 residues. The CDR3 reads CASYNSFGDYKETQYF. Written as DNA, the CDR3 is TGTGCCAGCTACAACTCTTTCGGAGACTATAAAGAGACCCAGTACTTC.

The genes are TRBV6-4 and TRBJ2-1; 9 bases fit TRBD1. The CDR3 has 15 amino acids. Germline assignment: CDR1 MRHNA and CDR2 SNTAGT. V lost 2 bases to trimming and J lost 8 bases; unmatched junction nucleotides: 7. In nucleotides, the CDR3 is TGTGCCAGCAGTGACCCGGGACAGGGTTACGATGAGCAGTTCTTC. This codes for CASSDPGQGYDEQFF.

The rearrangement uses TRBV3-1 and TRBJ2-5; no definite D call. The V gene's germline CDR1 is LGHDT and CDR2 YNNKEL (reference sequence). Between the trimmed V and J ends, which lost 1 base and 4 bases, there was a span of 16 bases. The CDR3 runs to 16 residues. The CDR3 here is CASSQGYGVSIETQYF. CDR3 DNA: TGTGCCAGCAGCCAAGGGTATGGGGTTAGTATAGAGACCCAGTACTTC.

The chain links TRBV5-1 to TRBJ1-3; 8 bases line up with TRBD1. Germline CDR1 and CDR2: SGHRS and YFSETQ. The CDR3 has 15 amino acids. The trim removed 2 bases at V and 7 bases at J, leaving 8 bases unmatched. The CDR3 region has the DNA TGCGCCAGCAGCTTTGGACAGGGCCGAGGGAACACCATATATTTT. This gives the protein CASSFGQGRGNTIYF.

Concerning this clonotype itself: A read error is likely, as this CDR3 ends without the conserved phenylalanine or tryptophan. Because the CDR3's place on the DNA is in doubt, the DNA is left out and the CDR3 is given as listed by TCRdb. The chain is built from TRBV25-1 and TRBJ2-7; whether TRBD1, the table's D call, matches the DNA was not checked. Germline lookup yields CDR1 MGHDK and CDR2 SYGVNS. The CDR3 is 15 residues long, counting both termini. This CDR3 reads CASSGDRGWDYEQHS.

V usage is TRBV20-1 and J usage is TRBJ2-7; tentatively, D is TRBD1 or TRBD2 (5 bases each). Trimming pared 6 bases from V and 7 bases from J, leaving 19 bases between. In germline, CDR1 is DFQATT, CDR2 SNEGSKA (reference sequence). The CDR3 has 13 residues. The DNA for the CDR3 is TGCAGTGCGGCCGAGGGGACCACCGGGGAGCAGTACTTC. It codes for CSAAEGTTGEQYF.

The J gene is TRBJ1-5, the V gene TRBV2; possible D gene TRBD1, 6 bases. CDR3 size: 14 residues. CDR1 is SNHLY, CDR2 FYNNEI, per germline. V lost 2 bases and J lost 3, with 8 bases in between. This CDR3 reads CASSETGNNQPQHF. Here the CDR3 DNA reads TGTGCCAGCAGTGAAACAGGGAACAATCAGCCCCAGCATTTT.